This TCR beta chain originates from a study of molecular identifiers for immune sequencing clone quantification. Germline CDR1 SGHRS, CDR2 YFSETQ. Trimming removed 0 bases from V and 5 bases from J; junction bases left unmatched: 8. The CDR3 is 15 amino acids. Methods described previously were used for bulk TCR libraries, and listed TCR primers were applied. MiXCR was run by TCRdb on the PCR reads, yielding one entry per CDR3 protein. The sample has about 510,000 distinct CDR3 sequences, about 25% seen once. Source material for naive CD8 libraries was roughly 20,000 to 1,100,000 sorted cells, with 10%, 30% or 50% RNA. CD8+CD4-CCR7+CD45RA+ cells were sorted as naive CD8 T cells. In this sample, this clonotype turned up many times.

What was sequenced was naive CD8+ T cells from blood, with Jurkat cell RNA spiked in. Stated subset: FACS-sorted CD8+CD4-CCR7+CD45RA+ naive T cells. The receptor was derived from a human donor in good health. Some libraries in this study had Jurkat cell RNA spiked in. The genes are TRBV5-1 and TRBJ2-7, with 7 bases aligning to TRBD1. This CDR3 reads CASSLVLDRLDEQYF. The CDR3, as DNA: TGCGCCAGCAGCTTGGTGTTGGACAGGTTGGACGAGCAGTACTTC.